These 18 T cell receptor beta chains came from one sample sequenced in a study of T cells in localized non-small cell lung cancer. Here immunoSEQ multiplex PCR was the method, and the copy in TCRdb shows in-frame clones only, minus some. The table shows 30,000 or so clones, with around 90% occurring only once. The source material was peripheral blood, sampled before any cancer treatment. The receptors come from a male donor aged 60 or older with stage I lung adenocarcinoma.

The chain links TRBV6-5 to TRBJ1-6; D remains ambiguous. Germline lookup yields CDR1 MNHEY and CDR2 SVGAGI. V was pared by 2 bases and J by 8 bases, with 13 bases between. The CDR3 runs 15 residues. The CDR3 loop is CASSYQWGVDSPLHF. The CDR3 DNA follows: TGTGCCAGCAGTTACCAATGGGGAGTTGATTCACCCCTCCACTTT.

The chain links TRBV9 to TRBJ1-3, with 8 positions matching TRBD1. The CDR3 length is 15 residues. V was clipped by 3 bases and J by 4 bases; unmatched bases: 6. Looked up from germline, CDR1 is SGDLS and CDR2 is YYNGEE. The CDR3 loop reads CASSAQTGVGNTIYF. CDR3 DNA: TGTGCCAGCAGCGCCCAGACAGGGGTCGGAAACACCATATATTTT. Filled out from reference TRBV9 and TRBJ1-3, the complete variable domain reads DSGVTQTPKHLITATGQRVTLRCSPRSGDLSVYWYQQSLDQGLQFLIQYYNGEERAKGNILERFSAQQFPDLHSELNLSSLELGDSALYFCASSAQTGVGNTIYFGEGSWLTVV.

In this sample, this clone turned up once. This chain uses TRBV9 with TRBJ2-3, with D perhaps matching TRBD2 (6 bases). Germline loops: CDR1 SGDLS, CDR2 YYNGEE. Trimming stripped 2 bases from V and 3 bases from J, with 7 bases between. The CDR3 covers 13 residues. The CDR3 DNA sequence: TGTGCCAGCAGCGTGGCGGGGACAGATACGCAGTATTTT. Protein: CASSVAGTDTQYF.

Here the CDR3 reads CASSPPGVGSSYGYTF. CDR3 in DNA: TGTGCCAGCTCACCACCAGGAGTGGGGTCTAGCTATGGCTACACCTTC. The chain links TRBV18 to TRBJ1-2; D gene uncertain. V dropped 0 bases and J dropped 4 bases, with 15 bases sitting between them. This CDR3 has 16 amino acids. The germline V gene encodes CDR1 KGHSH and CDR2 LQKENI.

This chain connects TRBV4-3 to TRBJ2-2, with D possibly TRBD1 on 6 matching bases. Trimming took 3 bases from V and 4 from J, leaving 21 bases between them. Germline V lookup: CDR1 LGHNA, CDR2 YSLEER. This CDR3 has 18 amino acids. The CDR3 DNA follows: TGCGCCAGCAGCCATGCCCGGGACATTTTCTACGGCACCGGGGAGCTGTTTTTT. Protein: CASSHARDIFYGTGELFF.

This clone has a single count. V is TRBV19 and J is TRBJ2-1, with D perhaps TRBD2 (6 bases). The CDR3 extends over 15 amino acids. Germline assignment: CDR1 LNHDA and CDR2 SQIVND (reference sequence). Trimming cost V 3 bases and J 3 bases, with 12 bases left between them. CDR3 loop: CASSMAGQNYNEQFF. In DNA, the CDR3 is TGTGCCAGTAGTATGGCGGGGCAGAACTACAATGAGCAGTTCTTC.

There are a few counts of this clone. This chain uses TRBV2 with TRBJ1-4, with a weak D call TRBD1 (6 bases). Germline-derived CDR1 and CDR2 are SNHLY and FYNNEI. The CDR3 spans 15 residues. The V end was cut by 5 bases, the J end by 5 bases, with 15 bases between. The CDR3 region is CASSLQGSANEKLFF. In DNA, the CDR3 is TGTGCCAGCAGTTTGCAGGGGAGCGCCAATGAAAAACTGTTTTTT.

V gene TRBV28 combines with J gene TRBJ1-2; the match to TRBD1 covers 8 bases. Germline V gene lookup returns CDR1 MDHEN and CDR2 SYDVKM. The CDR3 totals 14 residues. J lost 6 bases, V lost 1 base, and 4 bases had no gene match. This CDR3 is CASSLSTGGNGYTF. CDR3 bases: TGTGCCAGCAGTTTATCTACAGGGGGAAATGGCTACACCTTC.

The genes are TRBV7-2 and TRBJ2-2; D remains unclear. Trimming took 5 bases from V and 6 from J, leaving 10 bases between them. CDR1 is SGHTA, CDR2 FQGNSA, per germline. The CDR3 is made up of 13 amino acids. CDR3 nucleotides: TGTGCCAGCAGCCACCCCGGACCCGGGGAGCTGTTTTTT. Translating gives CASSHPGPGELFF. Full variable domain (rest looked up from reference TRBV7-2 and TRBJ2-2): GAGVSQSPSNKVTEKGKDVELRCDPISGHTALYWYRQSLGQGLEFLIYFQGNSAPDKSGLPSDRFSAERTGGSVSTLTIQRTQQEDSAVYLCASSHPGPGELFFGEGSRLTVL.

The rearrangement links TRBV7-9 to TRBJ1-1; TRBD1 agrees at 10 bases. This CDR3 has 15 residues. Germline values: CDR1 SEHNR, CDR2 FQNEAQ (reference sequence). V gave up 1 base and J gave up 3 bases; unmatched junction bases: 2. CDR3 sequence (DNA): TGTGCCAGCAGCTTAGGCGGGACAGGGGACACTGAAGCTTTCTTT. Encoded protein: CASSLGGTGDTEAFF.

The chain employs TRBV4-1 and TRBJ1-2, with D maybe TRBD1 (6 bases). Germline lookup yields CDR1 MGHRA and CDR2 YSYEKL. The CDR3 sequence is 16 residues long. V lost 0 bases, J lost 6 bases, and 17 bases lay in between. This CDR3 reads CASSQEEQGSEHGYTF. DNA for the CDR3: TGCGCCAGCAGCCAAGAGGAACAGGGAAGCGAGCATGGCTACACCTTC.

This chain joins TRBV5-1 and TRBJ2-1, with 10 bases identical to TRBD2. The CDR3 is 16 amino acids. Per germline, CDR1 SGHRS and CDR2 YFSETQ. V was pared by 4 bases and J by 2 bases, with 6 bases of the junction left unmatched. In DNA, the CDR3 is TGCGCCAGCAGCGCAACTAGCGGGGCCACCTACAATGAGCAGTTCTTC. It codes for CASSATSGATYNEQFF.

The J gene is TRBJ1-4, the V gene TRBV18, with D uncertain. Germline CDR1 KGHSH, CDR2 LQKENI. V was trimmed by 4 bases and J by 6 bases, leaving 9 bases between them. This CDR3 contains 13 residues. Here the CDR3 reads CASSRGADEKLFF. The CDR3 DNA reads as TGTGCCAGCTCACGGGGTGCAGATGAAAAACTGTTTTTT.

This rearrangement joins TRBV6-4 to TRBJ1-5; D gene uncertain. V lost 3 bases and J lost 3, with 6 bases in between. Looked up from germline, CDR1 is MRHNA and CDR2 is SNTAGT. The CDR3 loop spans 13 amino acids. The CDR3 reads CASSEETNQPQHF. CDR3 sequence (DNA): TGTGCCAGCAGTGAGGAGACCAATCAGCCCCAGCATTTT.

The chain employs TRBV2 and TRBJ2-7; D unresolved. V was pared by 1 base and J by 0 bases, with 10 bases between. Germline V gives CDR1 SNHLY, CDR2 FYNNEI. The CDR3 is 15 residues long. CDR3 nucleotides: TGTGCCAGCAGTGAAGGACCAGTGAACTCCTACGAGCAGTACTTC. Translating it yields CASSEGPVNSYEQYF.

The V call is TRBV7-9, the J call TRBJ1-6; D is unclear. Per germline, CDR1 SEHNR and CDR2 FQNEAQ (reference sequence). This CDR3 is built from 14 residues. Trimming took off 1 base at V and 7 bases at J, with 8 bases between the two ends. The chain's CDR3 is CASSLGATNSPLHF. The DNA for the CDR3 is TGTGCCAGCAGCTTAGGGGCGACAAATTCACCCCTCCACTTT.

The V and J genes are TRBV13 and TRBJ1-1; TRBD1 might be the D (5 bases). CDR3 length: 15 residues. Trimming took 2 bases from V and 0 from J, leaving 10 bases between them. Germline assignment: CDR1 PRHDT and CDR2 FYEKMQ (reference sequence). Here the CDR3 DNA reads TGTGCCAGCAGCTTAAACGCGGGGGTGAACACTGAAGCTTTCTTT. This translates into CASSLNAGVNTEAFF. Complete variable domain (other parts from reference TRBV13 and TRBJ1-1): AAGVIQSPRHLIKEKRETATLKCYPIPRHDTVYWYQQGPGQDPQFLISFYEKMQSDKGSIPDRFSAQQFSDYHSELNMSSLELGDSALYFCASSLNAGVNTEAFFGQGTRLTVV.

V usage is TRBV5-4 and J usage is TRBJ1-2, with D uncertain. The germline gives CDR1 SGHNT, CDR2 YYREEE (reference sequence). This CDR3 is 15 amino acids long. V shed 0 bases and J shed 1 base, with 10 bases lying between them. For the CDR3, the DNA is TGTGCCAGCAGCTTGGCAAGGACCGATAACTATGGCTACACCTTC. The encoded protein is CASSLARTDNYGYTF.